The 5 T cell receptor beta chains listed next were all sequenced from one sample in a study of T cells in women clearing cervical HPV infection. Sequencing was performed with immunoSEQ multiplex PCR; in TCRdb, only in-frame clones are kept and a portion is missing. This sample's table has more than 30,000 clones. The material sequenced was blood buffy coat. Receptors were obtained from a woman aged 18-70 years with a cervical HPV16 infection that either progressed to CIN3+ or cleared (not recorded which).

As regards this clone: The read ends 3 residues shy of where the CDR3 ends; the end is completed using the germline J gene. The J gene is TRBJ2-7, the V gene TRBV7-6; TRBD2 might be the D (7 bases). V lost 5 bases and J 6 bases, leaving 17 bases between the germline ends. CDR1 is SGHVS, CDR2 FNYEAQ, per germline. There are 14 residues in the CDR3. The CDR3 spells CASSPPRGGSEQYF. The CDR3 DNA, read in part, is TGTGCCAGCAGCCCCCCTAGGGGGGGGAGCGAG.

Remarks on this clone: The CDR3 end falls 3 residues outside the read, so it is completed with the germline J gene. V gene TRBV28 combines with J gene TRBJ2-7; 7 bases are a match to TRBD1. The CDR3 is 12 residues long. J lost 6 bases, V lost 4 bases, and 3 bases had no gene match. The germline CDR1 and CDR2 sequences are MDHEN and SYDVKM. The CDR3 DNA, read in part, is TGTGCCAGCAGTTACCCAGGGGGCGAG. As protein: CASSYPGGE. The CDR3 in its entirety is CASSYPGGEQYF.

Note on this clone: The CDR3 goes on 3 residues after the read ends, and that part is filled in from the germline J gene. The chain employs TRBV2 and TRBJ2-7; 8 bases align to TRBD2. The CDR3 is made up of 14 amino acids. Germline CDR1 SNHLY, CDR2 FYNNEI. The junction had 8 bases not matched to a gene; V was cut back by 8 bases and J by 2 bases. CDR3 region: CASWLSGVTYEQYF. The covered CDR3 bases are TGTGCCAGCTGGCTTAGCGGGGTAACCTACGAG.

Concerning this clone itself: From the germline J gene comes the end of the CDR3, since the read stops 3 residues before it. The chain joins TRBV18 to TRBJ1-2; 7 nucleotides match TRBD1. The CDR3 length is 14 residues. Germline CDR1 and CDR2: KGHSH and LQKENI. CDR3 DNA (partial): TGTGCCAGCGGAGGGACAGACTCCTACAATGAC. Translating gives CASGGTDSYND. The CDR3 in its entirety is CASGGTDSYNDYTF.

Comment on this clone: The read ends 3 residues early relative to the CDR3; the germline J gene fills the gap. Within the sample, other DNA sequences also encode this same CDR3. The chain combines TRBV7-6 with TRBJ1-3; tentatively, D is TRBD1 (5 bases). This CDR3 comprises 14 residues. Germline V lookup: CDR1 SGHVS, CDR2 FNYEAQ. Trimming took 6 bases from V and 0 from J, leaving 9 bases between them. CDR3 DNA (partial): TGTGCCAGCAGTGTAACAGGCTCTGGAAACACC. Translation: CASSVTGSGNT. The full CDR3 protein reads CASSVTGSGNTIYF.